This T cell receptor beta chain comes out of a study of T cell responses to AZD1222 COVID-19 vaccine. Background on the study: Analyses pooled second doses at about 4 or about 12 weeks.

V lost 6 bases, J lost 0 bases, and 5 bases lay in between. Looked up from germline, CDR1 is LNHDA and CDR2 is SQIVND (reference sequence). The CDR3 runs 12 residues. Libraries were prepared by immunoSEQ multiplex PCR; TCRdb keeps only in-frame clonotypes and omits some of them. The sample contains 150,000 or so clones, about 88% of which appear only once. In regard to this clone: Its specificity is unknown.

Study outcomes and limitations: Females outnumbered males among donors, who were mostly white British; clonal diversity was possibly underestimated. Spike regions recognized by vaccine-associated CD4 TCRs spanned the protein, led by 160-218 and 743-854. Baseline testing showed seropositivity in only five or six AZD1222 recipients.

The sequenced sample was peripheral blood, obtained on day 0 of AZD1222 vaccination. This chain uses TRBV19 with TRBJ1-2; D not resolved. This sequence was found in an adult in good health. CDR3 sequence (DNA): TGTGCCAGTAGCCAGGCTAACTATGGCTACACCTTC. Protein product: CASSQANYGYTF.